The entry that follows covers one T cell receptor (beta chain) sequence. The record originates from a study of blood T cell repertoires in COVID-19. Study-wide background: Spain, Italy and the United States supplied samples that represented acute and convalescent COVID-19.

Authors' processing steps: Using reference gene primer amplification, nucleated cell counts were estimated. Using immunoSEQ multiplex PCR, the repertoire was profiled, and TCRdb retains in-frame clones only, with some absent. Clone size and the V and J calls come from that table; the DNA yielded D and trimming. The sample includes roughly 100,000 clones, about 90% of them seen just once. Material: peripheral blood. The clonotype was recovered from a woman aged 60-75 years with acute or convalescent COVID-19.

CDR3 amino acids: CASSFFSGRQQFF. In DNA form, the CDR3 reads TGTGCCAGCAGTTTTTTCAGCGGGAGGCAGCAGTTCTTC. The J gene is TRBJ2-1, the V gene TRBV28, with 9 positions matching TRBD2. The ends lost 3 bases at V and 11 bases at J; junction bases unmatched: 5. Germline V gene lookup returns CDR1 MDHEN and CDR2 SYDVKM. The length of the CDR3 is 13 residues.